A selection of T cell receptor beta chains follows, all from one sample in a study of T cell responses to AZD1222 COVID-19 vaccine. The assay was immunoSEQ multiplex PCR, and TCRdb's table has in-frame clones only and misses some. The sample yields 150,000 or so clones, around 86% seen once. The sequencing here drew on peripheral blood, taken 28 days after the second AZD1222 dose. The receptors come from an adult who received the AZD1222 COVID-19 vaccine. Each CDR3 is given with its conserved first and last residue. Fields, in order: CDR3 length, V gene, D gene, clone size, J gene, CDR3 protein, CDR3 DNA. D genes are given only for firm matches. A row's size may be missing; if present it is once, few, many or a size class.

19,TRBV4-3,TRBD1,.,TRBJ2-6,CASSQDRDRIGSGANVLTF,TGCGCCAGCAGCCAAGACCGGGACAGGATCGGCTCTGGGGCCAACGTCCTGACTTTC
15,TRBV27,TRBD1,.,TRBJ1-1,CASSLKAPPGGEAFF,TGTGCCAGCAGTTTAAAGGCCCCGCCAGGGGGAGAGGCTTTCTTT
12,TRBV5-4,TRBD1,.,TRBJ2-1,CASSLADRESFF,TGTGCCAGCAGCTTGGCCGACAGGGAATCGTTCTTC
17,TRBV9,TRBD1,.,TRBJ2-2,CASSVTSGGSNTGELFF,TGTGCCAGCAGCGTAACATCAGGGGGCTCGAACACCGGGGAGCTGTTTTTT
16,TRBV9,TRBD2,.,TRBJ2-1,CASSVSGRPLYNEQFF,TGTGCCAGCAGCGTAAGCGGGAGGCCCCTCTACAATGAGCAGTTCTTC
15,TRBV7-2,TRBD2,once,TRBJ2-5,CASSLEAGGQETQYF,TGTGCCAGCAGCTTAGAAGCGGGGGGACAGGAGACCCAGTACTTC
17,TRBV9,TRBD2,.,TRBJ2-7,CASSVGLAGQGRDEQYF,TGTGCCAGCAGCGTAGGACTAGCGGGTCAGGGGAGGGACGAGCAGTACTTC
19,TRBV7-2,TRBD1,once,TRBJ1-5,CASSPPLRTGRGSNQPQHF,TGTGCCAGCAGCCCTCCCCTAAGGACAGGGCGGGGTAGCAATCAGCCCCAGCATTTT
17,TRBV5-4,TRBD2,.,TRBJ2-3,CASSSGTSGRNTDTQYF,TGTGCCAGCAGTTCCGGGACTAGCGGGCGAAACACAGATACGCAGTATTTT
16,TRBV7-2,.,.,TRBJ1-6,CASSSDGTPYNSPLHF,TGTGCCAGCAGCTCAGACGGGACCCCTTATAATTCACCCCTCCACTTT
13,TRBV19,TRBD2,.,TRBJ2-3,CASALAGGDTQYF,TGTGCCAGTGCCCTAGCGGGAGGGGATACGCAGTATTTT
13,TRBV19,.,.,TRBJ2-1,CASSFDSYNEQFF,TGTGCCAGTAGTTTCGACTCCTACAATGAGCAGTTCTTC
16,TRBV7-8,TRBD2,.,TRBJ2-3,CASSFGTSRATDTQYF,TGTGCCAGCAGCTTTGGGACTAGCCGAGCCACAGATACGCAGTATTTT
11,TRBV28,.,.,TRBJ1-2,CASKSGLGYTF,TGTGCCAGCAAATCCGGGCTTGGCTACACCTTC
14,TRBV1,.,.,TRBJ2-3,CTSSQDYGTDTQYF,TGCACCAGCAGCCAAGACTACGGCACAGATACGCAGTATTTT
22,TRBV14,TRBD2,.,TRBJ2-1,CASSQGPVPGLAGGSSYNEQFF,TGTGCCAGCAGCCAAGGACCTGTCCCGGGACTAGCGGGAGGGAGCTCCTACAATGAGCAGTTCTTC
18,TRBV18,TRBD1,.,TRBJ1-6,CASSPSSGTGGLNSPLHF,TGTGCCAGCTCACCTTCCTCCGGGACAGGGGGATTAAATTCACCCCTCCACTTT
14,TRBV5-1,TRBD1,once,TRBJ1-4,CASSLGQGNEKLFF,TGCGCCAGCAGCCTAGGACAGGGTAATGAAAAACTGTTTTTT
14,TRBV19,.,few,TRBJ2-1,CASSTTNWDNEQFF,TGTGCCAGTAGTACCACCAATTGGGACAATGAGCAGTTCTTC
14,TRBV28,.,.,TRBJ1-1,CASSSTSVGAEAFF,TGTGCCAGCAGTTCAACGTCCGTCGGAGCTGAAGCTTTCTTT
15,TRBV5-4,TRBD2,.,TRBJ2-3,CASRKTSGNTDTQYF,TGTGCCAGCAGAAAGACTAGCGGTAACACAGATACGCAGTATTTT
15,TRBV20-1,.,.,TRBJ2-1,CSASLIVGGAGEQFF,TGCAGTGCTAGTTTAATCGTTGGGGGGGCTGGTGAGCAGTTCTTC
12,TRBV2,TRBD1,.,TRBJ1-1,CASQGEHTEAFF,TGTGCCAGCCAGGGGGAACACACTGAAGCTTTCTTT
14,TRBV19,.,.,TRBJ1-2,CASSIIQDNYGYTF,TGTGCCAGTAGTATAATACAGGATAACTATGGCTACACCTTC
13,TRBV18,.,.,TRBJ2-1,CASSGDLYNEQFF,TGTGCCAGCTCAGGGGACCTCTACAATGAGCAGTTCTTC
15,TRBV1,.,.,TRBJ2-1,CTSIPSRARYNEQFF,TGCACCAGCATCCCATCCCGGGCTCGTTACAATGAGCAGTTCTTC
15,TRBV4-2,.,.,TRBJ2-2,CASSPRRAHTGELFF,TGTGCCAGCAGCCCCAGGAGAGCACACACCGGGGAGCTGTTTTTT
13,TRBV7-9,TRBD1,.,TRBJ2-1,CASSPRGQDEQFF,TGTGCCAGCAGCCCAAGAGGACAGGATGAGCAGTTCTTC
15,TRBV7-2,.,.,TRBJ1-5,CASSLGIIWNQPQHF,TGTGCCAGCAGCTTAGGCATAATCTGGAATCAGCCCCAGCATTTT
14,TRBV28,.,.,TRBJ1-1,CATARGGVTTEAFF,TGTGCCACAGCCAGAGGGGGAGTCACCACTGAAGCTTTCTTT
13,TRBV7-9,.,.,TRBJ2-2,CASNTLGSEELFF,TGTGCCAGCAACACTCTTGGTTCGGAGGAGCTGTTTTTT
14,TRBV4-3,.,.,TRBJ1-2,CASSQDQGIGGYTF,TGCGCCAGCAGCCAAGACCAGGGAATCGGTGGCTACACCTTC
12,TRBV11-2,TRBD1,.,TRBJ1-1,CASSVIRGKAFF,TGTGCCAGCAGCGTCATCAGGGGGAAAGCTTTCTTT
16,TRBV9,.,.,TRBJ1-3,CASSGLGTASGNTIYF,TGTGCCAGCAGCGGACTGGGGACCGCCTCTGGAAACACCATATATTTT
14,TRBV27,.,.,TRBJ2-2,CASSKAGSTGELFF,TGTGCCAGCAGTAAGGCGGGAAGCACCGGGGAGCTGTTTTTT
14,TRBV28,.,few,TRBJ1-2,CASSFAELNYGYTF,TGTGCCAGCAGTTTTGCGGAACTTAACTATGGCTACACCTTC
13,TRBV19,.,once,TRBJ1-3,CASFSYSGNTIYF,TGTGCCAGCTTTTCGTACTCTGGAAACACCATATATTTT
14,TRBV5-4,TRBD1,.,TRBJ2-7,CASSLETGFHEQYF,TGTGCCAGCAGCTTGGAGACAGGGTTCCACGAGCAGTACTTC
15,TRBV28,.,.,TRBJ2-7,CASSPPGVTSYEQYF,TGTGCCAGCAGTCCCCCGGGAGTTACCTCCTACGAGCAGTACTTC
17,TRBV3-1/TRBV3-2,TRBD2,.,TRBJ2-7,CASSQDREAGARGEQYF,TGTGCCAGCAGCCAAGATCGGGAAGCGGGAGCGCGGGGCGAGCAGTACTTC
11,TRBV5-5,.,.,TRBJ2-7,CASSSGYEQYF,TGTGCCAGCAGCTCAGGATACGAGCAGTACTTC
14,TRBV7-3,.,.,TRBJ2-2,CASRKDANTGELFF,TGTGCCAGTAGGAAGGACGCGAACACCGGGGAGCTGTTTTTT
13,TRBV6-5,TRBD1,.,TRBJ1-5,CASSSRGLQPQHF,TGTGCCAGCAGTTCTAGGGGGCTTCAGCCCCAGCATTTT
14,TRBV28,.,.,TRBJ1-1,CASSSFGGRSEAFF,TGTGCCAGCAGCTCCTTCGGGGGGCGATCTGAAGCTTTCTTT